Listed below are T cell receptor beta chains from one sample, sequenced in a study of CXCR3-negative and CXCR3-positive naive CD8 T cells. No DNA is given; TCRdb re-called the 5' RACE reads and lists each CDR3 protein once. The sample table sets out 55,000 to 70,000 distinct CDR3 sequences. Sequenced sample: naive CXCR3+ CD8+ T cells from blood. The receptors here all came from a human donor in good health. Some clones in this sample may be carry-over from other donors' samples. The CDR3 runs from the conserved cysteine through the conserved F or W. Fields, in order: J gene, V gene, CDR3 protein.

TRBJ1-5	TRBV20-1	CSARRSGGDQPQHF
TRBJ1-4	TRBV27	CASRTRQGSNEKLFF
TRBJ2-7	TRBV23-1	CASSRPPGTDCYSYEQYF
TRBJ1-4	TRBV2	CASRGPGNEKLFF
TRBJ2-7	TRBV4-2	CASSQETGGFYEQYF
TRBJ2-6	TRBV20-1	CSARPFGRLSGANVLTF
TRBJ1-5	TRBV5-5	CASSLAVGEVYQPQHF
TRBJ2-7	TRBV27	CASSYSSGRPYEQYF
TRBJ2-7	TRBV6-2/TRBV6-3	CASSYQNKGYEQYF
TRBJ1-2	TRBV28	CASSLGLGNYGYTF
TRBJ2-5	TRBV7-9	CAGSFRPVEPPETQYF
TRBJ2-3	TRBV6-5	CASSYNEGASDTQYF
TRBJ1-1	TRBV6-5	CASSYSVVNTEAFF
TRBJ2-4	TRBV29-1	CSVTRADIQYF
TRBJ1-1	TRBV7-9	CAVEGNTEAFF
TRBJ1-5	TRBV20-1	CSAIQGVPYSNQPQHF
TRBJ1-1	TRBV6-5	CASSLPGGGGEAFF
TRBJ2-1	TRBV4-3	CASSHYMGLSLVDRGGNEQFF
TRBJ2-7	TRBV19	CASRWGQVDGEQYF
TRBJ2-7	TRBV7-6	CASSPSLGYEQYF
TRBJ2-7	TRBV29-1	CSVEEGSYEQYF
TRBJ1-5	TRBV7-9	CASSLANQPQHF
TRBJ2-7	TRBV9	CASSVSGTGGEQYF
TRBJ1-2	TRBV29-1	CSVEGQGTNYGYTF
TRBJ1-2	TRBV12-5	CASGLAGADYGYTF
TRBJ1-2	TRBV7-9	CASSQGTAYGYTF
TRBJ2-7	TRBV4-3	CASSHRGRTYEQYF
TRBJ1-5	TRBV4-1	CASSRQVNSNQPQHF
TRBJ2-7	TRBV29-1	CSVESGQGAYEQYF
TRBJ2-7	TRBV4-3	CASSQDADYEKYF
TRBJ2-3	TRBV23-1	CASSQEGPFSTDTQYF
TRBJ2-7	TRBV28	CATNPQGPYEQYF
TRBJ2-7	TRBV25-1	CASSEARGQGSTYEQYF
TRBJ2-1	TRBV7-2	CASSLVAGTFYNEQFF
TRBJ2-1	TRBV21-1	CASSPGKRGGNEQFF
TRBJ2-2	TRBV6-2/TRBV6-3	CASTPWNTGELFF
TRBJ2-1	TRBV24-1	CATSDTGTGDFKGYNEQFF
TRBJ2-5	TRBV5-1	CASSSPHFRTDYQETQYF
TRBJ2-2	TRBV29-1	CSVVHGIGELFF
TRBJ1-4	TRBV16	CASSQSRQPNEKLFF
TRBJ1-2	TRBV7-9	CASSLGLGQGAPHYGYTF
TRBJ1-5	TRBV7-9	CASSPGGGQPQHF
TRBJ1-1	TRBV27	CASSLFGTVTEAFF
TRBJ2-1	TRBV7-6	CASSFLPSGNNEQFF
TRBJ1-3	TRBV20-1	CSARDRWGTSGNTIYF
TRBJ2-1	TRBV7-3	CASSLTVYNEQFF